This T cell receptor (beta chain) was recorded in a study of shared clonotypes between healthy human individuals. This clone was counted between two and nine times. The CDR3 sequence is 14 residues long. The germline gives CDR1 SNHLY, CDR2 FYNNEI. The V gene lost 8 bases and the J gene lost 4 bases, with 17 bases spanning the gap. Repertoires were generated with immunoSEQ multiplex PCR, while TCRdb's copy carries only in-frame clones and drops some. Of 450,000 to 700,000 clones in the sample, about 95% were seen once. Selected positively for CCR7 and CD45RO-negative, naive CD8 cells excluded terminally differentiated effector memory CD45RA+ cells.

The J gene is TRBJ1-2, the V gene TRBV2, with a possible D match to TRBD1 (6 bases). This clonotype was sampled from a woman between 25 and 40 years old in good health. Source material: naive CD8+ T cells sorted from blood. The CDR3 DNA reads as TGTGCCAGCGGGAACAGGGTAATAAGCTATGGCTACACCTTC. It yields the protein CASGNRVISYGYTF.